This T cell receptor (beta chain) was sequenced for a study of regulatory T cells in long-lasting Graves disease. The V and J ends lost 8 bases and 4 bases respectively, with 15 bases between them. The CDR3 totals 15 residues. iRepertoire HTBI primers and Arm-PCR of CDR3 regions built TCR beta libraries. TCRdb redid the calling of the multiplex PCR reads with MiXCR, one entry per CDR3 protein. The table records roughly 560,000 distinct CDR3 sequences, 16% of them present only once. Regarding time point: newly diagnosed GD, antithyroid drugs for less than 3 months. PBMC-derived RNA was used for the TCR library. It was American Thyroid Association guidelines that determined Graves' disease diagnosis. This clonotype has at least ten counts. A further study also used this sample, focusing on T cells in Graves' hyperthyroidism and ophthalmopathy. From that second work: HTBI primers were used for first-round RT-PCR of the TCR CDR3.

V is TRBV12-3 or TRBV12-4 and J is TRBJ2-6; D assignment may be TRBD1 or TRBD2 (6 bases each). The TCR was taken from a woman between 40 and 65 years old with Graves disease. The source was peripheral blood mononuclear cells (PBMCs), collected at new diagnosis, from a patient treated with antithyroid drugs. The CDR3 protein is CASRRPGAGANVLTF. The CDR3 DNA reads TGTGCCAGCCGACGACCGGGGGCCGGGGCCAACGTCCTGACTTTC.